These T cell receptor beta chains were read from a single sample in a study of T cell repertoires in cytomegalovirus infection. What these receptors recognize is not known. TCRdb called the reads again in MiXCR, with one record for every CDR3 protein. The repertoire holds approximately 990,000 distinct CDR3 sequences, less than 40% seen once, with 11% to 15% in the top ten. The material sequenced was cultured CD8+ T cells from PBMCs, taken from culture after CMV antigen stimulation. Receptor source: a human donor in good health (CMV status not recorded). Some clones in this sample may be carry-over from other donors' samples. The CDR3 runs from the conserved cysteine through the conserved F or W. The D gene is left open where the match is weak. Where a row states a size, it is once, few, many or the class of an expanded clone; other rows omit it.

TRBJ2-1,TRBV7-9,-,-,12,CASRPTSNEQFF,TGTGCCAGCAGGCCAACTAGCAATGAGCAGTTCTTC
TRBJ1-5,TRBV12-3/TRBV12-4,few,-,13,CASSLRVEAPQHF,TGTGCCAGCAGTTTGCGGGTTGAAGCGCCCCAGCATTTT
TRBJ2-2,TRBV7-6,-,TRBD1,15,CASSDSTGANGELFF,TGTGCCAGCAGCGACTCTACAGGGGCGAACGGGGAGCTGTTTTTT
TRBJ1-1,TRBV11-2,-,-,16,CASSPWRPDMNTEAFF,TGTGCCAGCAGCCCCTGGCGCCCCGACATGAACACTGAAGCTTTCTTT
TRBJ2-5,TRBV6-5,many,-,13,CASSYPQGQTQYF,TGTGCCAGCAGTTACCCCCAGGGACAGACCCAGTACTTC
TRBJ1-2,TRBV6-1,few,TRBD1,13,CASSLQGSEGYTF,TGTGCCAGCAGTCTACAGGGGAGTGAAGGCTACACCTTC
TRBJ2-2,TRBV7-9,-,TRBD1,14,CASRIQGAGGELFF,TGTGCCAGCAGAATACAGGGGGCTGGCGGGGAGCTGTTTTTT
TRBJ2-3,TRBV20-1,-,TRBD2,20,CSASTLEGLAGVVSTDTQYF,TGCAGTGCTAGCACCCTGGAGGGGCTAGCGGGGGTGGTTAGCACAGATACGCAGTATTTT
TRBJ1-1,TRBV20-1,few,-,15,CSASSPGFEETEAFF,TGCAGTGCTAGCTCTCCGGGCTTTGAGGAGACTGAAGCTTTCTTT
TRBJ1-2,TRBV4-3,few,-,15,CASSQEEGLGYGYTF,TGCGCCAGCAGCCAAGAAGAGGGATTGGGGTATGGCTACACCTTC
TRBJ2-5,TRBV11-3,few,TRBD2,15,CASSLVAGDRETQYF,TGTGCCAGCAGCTTAGTGGCGGGGGATAGGGAGACCCAGTACTTC
TRBJ1-2,TRBV10-2,-,-,17,CASRSPQDSEGGYGYTF,TGCGCCAGCAGGTCCCCCCAGGACAGTGAGGGAGGCTATGGCTACACCTTC
TRBJ2-7,TRBV20-1,few,-,15,CSAPGVPGRPYEQYF,TGCAGTGCTCCAGGGGTCCCAGGGCGACCCTACGAGCAGTACTTC
TRBJ1-1,TRBV15,-,-,16,CATSSTWGSAATEAFF,TGTGCCACCAGCTCCACATGGGGCTCCGCGGCGACTGAAGCTTTCTTT
TRBJ2-3,TRBV27,few,-,15,CASSLSRRGVDTQYF,TGTGCCAGCAGTTTATCGAGGAGGGGGGTAGATACGCAGTATTTT
TRBJ2-1,TRBV6-6,-,-,15,CASSDIRDTYNEQFF,TGTGCCAGCAGTGATATCCGGGACACCTACAATGAGCAGTTCTTC
TRBJ2-5,TRBV19,-,TRBD2,17,CASSPRLAEPFQETQYF,TGTGCCAGTAGTCCCCGACTAGCGGAGCCATTCCAAGAGACCCAGTACTTC
TRBJ1-1,TRBV7-6,many,-,14,CASSLGEGRTEAFF,TGTGCCAGCAGCCTCGGGGAGGGGAGGACTGAAGCTTTCTTT
TRBJ1-1,TRBV5-3,-,-,14,CASSSNLPNTEAFF,TGTGCCAGCAGCTCAAACCTCCCGAACACTGAAGCTTTCTTT
TRBJ2-3,TRBV6-5,-,TRBD2,16,CANSDVAGGSTDTQYF,TGTGCCAACAGTGACGTAGCGGGGGGTAGCACAGATACGCAGTATTTT
TRBJ2-1,TRBV6-6,few,TRBD1,17,CASSYEGAVRVGNEQFF,TGTGCCAGCAGTTACGAGGGGGCGGTTCGCGTCGGCAATGAGCAGTTCTTC
TRBJ1-2,TRBV5-5,-,-,11,CASSPGFGYTF,TGTGCCAGCAGTCCCGGGTTTGGCTACACCTTC
TRBJ2-2,TRBV19,-,TRBD2,19,CASTTTGLAGGPNTGELFF,TGTGCCAGTACCACCACAGGACTAGCGGGGGGTCCGAACACCGGGGAGCTGTTTTTT
TRBJ1-5,TRBV2,few,-,15,CASFSGEVINQPQHF,TGTGCCAGTTTCTCCGGGGAGGTAATCAATCAGCCCCAGCATTTT
TRBJ2-1,TRBV12-3/TRBV12-4,few,-,17,CASSSYVVGEAYNEQFF,TGTGCCAGCAGTTCCTACGTAGTAGGCGAGGCCTACAATGAGCAGTTCTTC
TRBJ1-3,TRBV7-9,-,-,12,CASSLGWNTIYF,TGTGCCAGCAGCTTGGGGTGGAACACCATATATTTT
TRBJ2-5,TRBV6-5,few,TRBD1,15,CASSYGQGDRETQYF,TGTGCCAGCAGTTACGGGCAGGGGGATAGGGAGACCCAGTACTTC